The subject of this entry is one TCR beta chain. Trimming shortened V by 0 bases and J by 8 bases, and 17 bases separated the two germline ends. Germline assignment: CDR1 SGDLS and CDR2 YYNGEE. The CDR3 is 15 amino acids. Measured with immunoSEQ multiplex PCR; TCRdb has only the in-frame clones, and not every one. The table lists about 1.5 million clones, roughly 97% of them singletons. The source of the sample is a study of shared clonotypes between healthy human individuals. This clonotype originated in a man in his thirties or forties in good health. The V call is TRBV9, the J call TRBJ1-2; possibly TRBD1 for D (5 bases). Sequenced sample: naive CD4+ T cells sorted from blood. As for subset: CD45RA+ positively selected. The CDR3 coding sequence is TGTGCCAGCAGCGTAGCCCCAAGGGACTCGGGGGGCTACACCTTC. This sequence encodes CASSVAPRDSGGYTF.